This record covers a single T cell receptor (beta chain). Its antigen is undetermined. Per germline, CDR1 SGHTA and CDR2 FQGNSA. V was cut by 7 bases and J by 2 bases, with 17 bases left in between. The CDR3 has 15 residues. The data originate from a study of T cell responses to AZD1222 COVID-19 vaccine. General observations from the study: CD4 TCRs linked to vaccination spanned spike, dominating at 160-218 and 743-854.

Sequencing was performed with immunoSEQ multiplex PCR; in TCRdb, only in-frame clones are kept and a portion is missing. The table includes some 180,000 clones, roughly 90% detected once. Second-dose intervals of approximately 4 or approximately 12 weeks were pooled. The chain is built from TRBV7-2 and TRBJ2-5; D is uncertain. The specimen comprised peripheral blood, sampled 28 days after the second AZD1222 dose. The receptor was derived from an adult who received the AZD1222 COVID-19 vaccine. In DNA, the CDR3 is TGTGCCAGCACCTCCCTCGGGCAGCATCAAGAGACCCAGTACTTC. Protein product: CASTSLGQHQETQYF. Full variable domain (remainder filled in from reference TRBV7-2 and TRBJ2-5): GAGVSQSPSNKVTEKGKDVELRCDPISGHTALYWYRQSLGQGLEFLIYFQGNSAPDKSGLPSDRFSAERTGGSVSTLTIQRTQQEDSAVYLCASTSLGQHQETQYFGPGTRLLVL.